Listed below are T cell receptor beta chains from one sample, sequenced in a study of cytomegalovirus exposure and HLA in healthy donors. Only in-frame clones appear in the TCRdb table, and some are missing; sequencing was by immunoSEQ multiplex PCR. The sample records around 190,000 clones, around 80% being singletons. The sequenced sample consisted of PBMCs. Receptor source: a woman aged 40 to 49 in good health and CMV-seronegative. Both conserved end residues are part of each CDR3. D genes are given only for firm matches. Some rows mark clone size as missing; the rest say once, few, many or name a class of expanded clone.

j_call clone_size d_call v_call cdr3_aa cdr3_nt
TRBJ2-3 NA TRBD1 TRBV6-1 CASRVPTGGDTQYF TGTGCCAGCAGAGTCCCGACAGGGGGAGATACGCAGTATTTT
TRBJ2-1 NA TRBD2 TRBV15 CATSREGLAGSDEQFF TGTGCCACCAGCAGAGAGGGGCTAGCGGGAAGCGATGAGCAGTTCTTC
TRBJ1-2 NA NA TRBV9 CASSGATDYGYTF TGTGCCAGCAGCGGGGCTACTGACTATGGCTACACCTTC
TRBJ2-7 few NA TRBV7-9 CASSLAAAAEQYF TGTGCCAGCAGCTTAGCCGCGGCAGCCGAGCAGTACTTC
TRBJ1-1 NA NA TRBV18 CASSPGDNLAFF TGTGCCAGCTCACCCGGGGACAACTTGGCTTTCTTT
TRBJ1-1 NA NA TRBV10-3 CAITRERGNTEAFF TGTGCCATCACCCGGGAGAGGGGGAACACTGAAGCTTTCTTT
TRBJ2-5 NA TRBD2 TRBV5-1 CASSSKTSGSGAETQYF TGCGCCAGCAGCTCCAAGACTAGCGGGAGTGGTGCAGAGACCCAGTACTTC
TRBJ2-2 NA NA TRBV7-6 CASSLDAGTGELFF TGTGCCAGCAGCTTAGACGCGGGGACCGGGGAGCTGTTTTTT
TRBJ2-3 few NA TRBV11-1 CASSLAHPADTQYF TGTGCCAGCAGCTTAGCGCATCCGGCAGATACGCAGTATTTT
TRBJ2-7 NA NA TRBV19 CASSIDRLAYEQYF TGTGCCAGTAGTATAGATCGCCTAGCCTACGAGCAGTACTTC
TRBJ1-2 NA NA TRBV28 CASSFDPRHYGYTF TGTGCCAGCAGTTTTGACCCTAGACACTATGGCTACACCTTC